The sequence of this T cell receptor beta chain was determined in a study of blood T cell repertoires in COVID-19. As for the study in general: The study drew acute and convalescent COVID-19 samples from the United States, Italy and Spain. PBMCs, B-cell-depleted T cells, or T cells were the source of the cDNA or gDNA that made up the material.

Per germline, CDR1 SGHTA and CDR2 FQGNSA. Between the trimmed V and J ends, which lost 3 bases and 5 bases, there was a span of 10 bases. The CDR3 has 13 residues. How the authors handled the data: Amplification with reference gene primers provided the estimates of nucleated cell counts. Using immunoSEQ multiplex PCR, the repertoire was profiled, and TCRdb retains in-frame clones only, with some absent. Clone size and the V and J calls come from that table; the DNA yielded D and trimming. The sample consists of about 76,000 clones, approximately 78% of them appearing once. The V and J genes are TRBV7-2 and TRBJ1-1; D is possibly TRBD1 (5 bases). Sequenced material: peripheral blood. The origin of this receptor is a human donor in a cohort sampled during active COVID-19. CDR3 residues: CASSFPQGTEAFF. The CDR3 DNA reads as TGTGCCAGCAGCTTCCCCCAGGGAACTGAAGCTTTCTTT.